Sequencing of this T cell receptor beta chain was carried out in a study of T cell clonotyping in hematopoietic cell transplantation. From germline, CDR1 is MNHEY and CDR2 SVGAGI. Trimming took 2 bases from V and 6 from J, leaving 4 bases between them. The CDR3 covers 11 residues. Here immunoSEQ multiplex PCR was the method, and the copy in TCRdb shows in-frame clones only, minus some. The data contain tens of thousands of clones, roughly 82% of them seen just once; the ten biggest clones take up nearly 25%. Time point specified: recipient sample about 28 days before transplant, after cytoreduction. This sequence joins TRBV6-5 and TRBJ1-1; D unclear. The sequencing here drew on peripheral blood mononuclear cells, taken before stem cell transplant. The receptor comes from an older woman with acute myeloid leukemia. Some clones in this sample may be carry-over from other donors' samples. CDR3 nucleotide sequence: TGTGCCAGCAGTTACGGGCCTGAAGCTTTCTTT. It is translated as CASSYGPEAFF.